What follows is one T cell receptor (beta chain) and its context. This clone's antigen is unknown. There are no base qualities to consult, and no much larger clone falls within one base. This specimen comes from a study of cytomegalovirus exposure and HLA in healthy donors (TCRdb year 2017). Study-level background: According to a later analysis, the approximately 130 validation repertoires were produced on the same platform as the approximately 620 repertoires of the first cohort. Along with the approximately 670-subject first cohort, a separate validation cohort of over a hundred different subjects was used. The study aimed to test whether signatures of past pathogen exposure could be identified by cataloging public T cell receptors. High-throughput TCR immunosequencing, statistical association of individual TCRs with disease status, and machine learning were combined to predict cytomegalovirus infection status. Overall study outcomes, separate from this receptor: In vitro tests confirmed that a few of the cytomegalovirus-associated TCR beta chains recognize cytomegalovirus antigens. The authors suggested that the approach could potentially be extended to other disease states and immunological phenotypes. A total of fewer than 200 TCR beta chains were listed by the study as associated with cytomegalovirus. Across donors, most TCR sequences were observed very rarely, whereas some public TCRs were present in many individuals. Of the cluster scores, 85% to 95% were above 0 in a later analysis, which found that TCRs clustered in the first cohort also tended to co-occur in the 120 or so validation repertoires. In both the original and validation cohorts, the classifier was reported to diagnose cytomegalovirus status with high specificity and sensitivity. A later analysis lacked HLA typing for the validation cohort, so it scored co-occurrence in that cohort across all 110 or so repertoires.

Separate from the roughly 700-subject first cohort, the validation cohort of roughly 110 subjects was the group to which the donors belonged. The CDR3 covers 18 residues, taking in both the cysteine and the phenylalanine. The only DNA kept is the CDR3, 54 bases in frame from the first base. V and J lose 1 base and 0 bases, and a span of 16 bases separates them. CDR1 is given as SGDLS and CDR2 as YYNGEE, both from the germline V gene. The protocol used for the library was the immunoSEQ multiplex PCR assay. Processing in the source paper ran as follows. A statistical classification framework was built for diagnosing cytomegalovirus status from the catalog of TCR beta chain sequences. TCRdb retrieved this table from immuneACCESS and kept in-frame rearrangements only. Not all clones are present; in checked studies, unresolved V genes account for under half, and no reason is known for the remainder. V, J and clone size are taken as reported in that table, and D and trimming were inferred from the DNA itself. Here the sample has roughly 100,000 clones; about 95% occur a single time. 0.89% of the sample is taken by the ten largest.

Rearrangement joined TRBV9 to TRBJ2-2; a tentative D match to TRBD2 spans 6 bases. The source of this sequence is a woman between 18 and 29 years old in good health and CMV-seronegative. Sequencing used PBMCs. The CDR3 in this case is CASSVTTGARSNTGELFF. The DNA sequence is TGTGCCAGCAGCGTAACAACGGGAGCCCGATCGAACACCGGGGAGCTGTTTTTT.